This T cell receptor beta chain was recovered during a study of cytomegalovirus exposure and HLA in healthy donors. This clone was observed once. What it binds is not known. The CDR3 spans 16 residues. Trimming removed 5 bases at V and 0 bases at J, with 14 bases between. Germline V lookup: CDR1 KGHSH, CDR2 LQKENI. General observations from the study: Owing to their indistinguishability, certain V segments, notably TRBV6-2 and TRBV6-3, were excluded. Available immune exposure information was restricted to CMV serostatus only. In a later analysis, specific HLA alleles were associated with some 16,000 TCR beta sequences at a 0.05 false discovery rate.

Vbeta (60) and Jbeta (13) primers were used in the PCR. TCRdb keeps only in-frame clones here, not all; method: immunoSEQ multiplex PCR. Of tens of thousands of clones detected, 90% appear once; the ten largest clones hold roughly 2.2%. The TCR comes from a man between 18 and 29 years old in good health and CMV-seronegative. The sample comprised PBMCs. The chain links TRBV18 to TRBJ1-5; tentatively, D is TRBD1 (5 bases). CDR3 in amino acids: CASSLRDGTSNQPQHF. CDR3 coding DNA: TGTGCCAGCTCATTGCGGGACGGTACTAGCAATCAGCCCCAGCATTTT.